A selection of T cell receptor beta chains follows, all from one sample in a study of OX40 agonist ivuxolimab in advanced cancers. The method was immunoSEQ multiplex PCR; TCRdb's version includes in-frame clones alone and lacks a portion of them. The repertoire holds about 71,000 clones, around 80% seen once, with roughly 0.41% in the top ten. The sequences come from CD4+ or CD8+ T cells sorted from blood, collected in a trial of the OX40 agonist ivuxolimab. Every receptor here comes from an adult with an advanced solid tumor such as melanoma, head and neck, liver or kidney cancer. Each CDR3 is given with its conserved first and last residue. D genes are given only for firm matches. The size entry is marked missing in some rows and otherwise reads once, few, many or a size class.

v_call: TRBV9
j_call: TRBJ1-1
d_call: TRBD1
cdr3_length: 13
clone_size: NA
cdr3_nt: TGTGCCAGCAGCGTAGGACAGGGCACTGAAGCTTTCTTT
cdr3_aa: CASSVGQGTEAFF

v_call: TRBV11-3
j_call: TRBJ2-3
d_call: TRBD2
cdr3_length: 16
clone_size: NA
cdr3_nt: TGTGCCAGCAGCACAGGACTAGCGGGGGGCCCAGATACGCAGTATTTT
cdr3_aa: CASSTGLAGGPDTQYF

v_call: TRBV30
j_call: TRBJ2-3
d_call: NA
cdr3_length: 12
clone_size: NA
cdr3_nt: TGTGCCTGGAGTGTAAAGGGGAATACGCAGTATTTT
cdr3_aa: CAWSVKGNTQYF

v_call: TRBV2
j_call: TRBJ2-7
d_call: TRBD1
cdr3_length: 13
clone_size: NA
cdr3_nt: TGTGCCAGCTCGGACAGGGACTCCTACGAGCAGTACTTC
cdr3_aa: CASSDRDSYEQYF

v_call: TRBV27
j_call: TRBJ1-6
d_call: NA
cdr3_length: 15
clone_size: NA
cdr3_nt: TGTGCCAGCAGTCCTCGTGGCAGGGACAATTCACCCCTCCACTTT
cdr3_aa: CASSPRGRDNSPLHF

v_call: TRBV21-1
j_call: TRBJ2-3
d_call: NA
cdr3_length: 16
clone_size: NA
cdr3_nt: TGTGCCAGCAGCAAACCCAAGCGGGGGGGCACAGATACGCAGTATTTT
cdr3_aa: CASSKPKRGGTDTQYF

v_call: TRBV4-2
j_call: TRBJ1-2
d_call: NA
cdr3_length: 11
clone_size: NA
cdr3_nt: TGTGCCAGCAGCCAAGAATACGGCTACACCTTC
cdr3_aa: CASSQEYGYTF

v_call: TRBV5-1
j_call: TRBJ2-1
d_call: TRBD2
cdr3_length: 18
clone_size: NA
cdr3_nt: TGCGCCAGCAGCTCTCCCGGGAATAGCGGGGGGGCCAAAGTAAAACCGTTCTTC
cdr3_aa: CASSSPGNSGGAKVKPFF

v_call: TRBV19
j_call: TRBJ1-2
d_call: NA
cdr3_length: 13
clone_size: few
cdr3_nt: TGTGCCAGTACTCTGGGGGCCGGCTATGGCTACACCTTC
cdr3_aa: CASTLGAGYGYTF

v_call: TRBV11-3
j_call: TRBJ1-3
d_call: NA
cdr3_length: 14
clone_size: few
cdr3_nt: TGTGCCAGCAGCTTGGGTGCCTCTGGAAACACCATATATTTT
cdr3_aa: CASSLGASGNTIYF

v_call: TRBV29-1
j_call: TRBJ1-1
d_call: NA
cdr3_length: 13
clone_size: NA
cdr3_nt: TGCAGCGTTGAACAAACAGGGAACACTGAAGCTTTCTTT
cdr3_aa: CSVEQTGNTEAFF

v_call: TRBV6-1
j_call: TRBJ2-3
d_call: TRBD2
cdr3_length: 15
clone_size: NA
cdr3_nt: TGTGCCAGCTCCCCGGGGGGGGGTCGCACAGATACGCAGTATTTT
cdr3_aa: CASSPGGGRTDTQYF

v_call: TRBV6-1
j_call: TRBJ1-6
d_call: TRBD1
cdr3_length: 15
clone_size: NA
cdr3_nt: TGTGCCAGCAGTGGATGGACAGGGGTAAATTCACCCCTCCACTTT
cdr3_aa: CASSGWTGVNSPLHF

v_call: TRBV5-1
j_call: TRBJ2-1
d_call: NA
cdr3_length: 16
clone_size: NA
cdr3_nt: TGCGCCAGCAGCCCGACAACTGTGAGCTCCTACAATGAGCAGTTCTTC
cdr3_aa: CASSPTTVSSYNEQFF

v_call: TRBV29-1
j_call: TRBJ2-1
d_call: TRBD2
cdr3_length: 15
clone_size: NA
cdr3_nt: TGCAGCGCCCGGACTAGCGGGAGCTCCTACAATGAGCAGTTCTTC
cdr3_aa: CSARTSGSSYNEQFF

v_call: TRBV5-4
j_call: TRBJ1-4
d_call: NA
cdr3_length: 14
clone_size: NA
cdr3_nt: TGTGCCAGCAGCTTGGGGGGGATTAATGAAAAACTGTTTTTT
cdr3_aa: CASSLGGINEKLFF

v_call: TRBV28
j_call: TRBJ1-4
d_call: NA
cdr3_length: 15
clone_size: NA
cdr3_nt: TGTGCCAGCAGTAAAAAGGGAAGATCTAATGAAAAACTGTTTTTT
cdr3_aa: CASSKKGRSNEKLFF

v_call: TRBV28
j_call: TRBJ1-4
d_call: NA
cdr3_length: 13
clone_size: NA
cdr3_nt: TGTGCCAGCAGTATACATCCGGGACCCGGGGTGTTTTTT
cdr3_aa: CASSIHPGPGVFF

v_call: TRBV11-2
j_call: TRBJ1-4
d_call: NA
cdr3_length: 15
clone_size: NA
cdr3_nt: TGTGCCAGCAGCCGCACAGGGAACAATAATGAAAAACTGTTTTTT
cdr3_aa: CASSRTGNNNEKLFF

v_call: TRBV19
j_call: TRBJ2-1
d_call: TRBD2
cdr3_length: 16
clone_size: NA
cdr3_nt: TGTGCCAGTAGTAAAAGCGGGAGGACCTCCTACAATGAGCAGTTCTTC
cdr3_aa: CASSKSGRTSYNEQFF

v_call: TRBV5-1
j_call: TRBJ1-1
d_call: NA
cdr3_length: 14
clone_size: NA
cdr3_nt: TGCGCCAGCAGCACCGACGGCCGGCACACTGAAGCTTTCTTT
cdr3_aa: CASSTDGRHTEAFF

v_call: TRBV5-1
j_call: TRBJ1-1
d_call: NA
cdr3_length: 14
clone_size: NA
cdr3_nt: TGCGCCAGCAGCTTGGAGGGGTGGTCTTCTGAAGCTTTCTTT
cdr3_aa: CASSLEGWSSEAFF

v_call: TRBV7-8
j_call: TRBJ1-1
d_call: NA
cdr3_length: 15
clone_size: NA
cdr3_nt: TGTGCCAGCAGCTTGAATGGGATTTCGGGCACTGAAGCTTTCTTT
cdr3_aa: CASSLNGISGTEAFF

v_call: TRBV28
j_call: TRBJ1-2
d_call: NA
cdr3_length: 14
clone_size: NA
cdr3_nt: TGTGCCAGCAGTTCCCTCCAAAAAAGGGCTGGCTACACCTTC
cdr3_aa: CASSSLQKRAGYTF

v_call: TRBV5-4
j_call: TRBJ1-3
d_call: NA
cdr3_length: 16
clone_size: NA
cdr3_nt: TGTGCCAGCAGCCCTCACAGGCCATCCTCTGGAAACACCATATATTTT
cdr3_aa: CASSPHRPSSGNTIYF

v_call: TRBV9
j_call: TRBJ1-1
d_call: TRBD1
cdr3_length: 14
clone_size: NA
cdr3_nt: TGTGCCAGCAGCGGCCGACAGGGGAACACTGAAGCTTTCTTT
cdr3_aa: CASSGRQGNTEAFF

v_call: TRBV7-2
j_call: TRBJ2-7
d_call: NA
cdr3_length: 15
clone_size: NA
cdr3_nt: TGTGCCAGCAGCCCCGGAAGAGAGTATGCCTACGAGCAGTACTTC
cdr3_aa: CASSPGREYAYEQYF

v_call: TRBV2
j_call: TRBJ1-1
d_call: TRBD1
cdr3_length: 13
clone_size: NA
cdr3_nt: TGTGCCAGCAGTAACAGGGGCGACACTGAAGCTTTCTTT
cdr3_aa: CASSNRGDTEAFF

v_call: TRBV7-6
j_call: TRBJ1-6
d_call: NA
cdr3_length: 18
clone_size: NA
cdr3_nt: TGTGCCAGCAGCTTAAGAAGTAGGGAAAGTGGCTCTAATTCACCCCTCCACTTT
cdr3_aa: CASSLRSRESGSNSPLHF

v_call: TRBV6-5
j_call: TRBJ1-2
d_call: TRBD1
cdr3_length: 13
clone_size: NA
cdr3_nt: TGTGCCAGCAGCGAACAGGGGTTCTTGGGCTACACCTTC
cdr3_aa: CASSEQGFLGYTF

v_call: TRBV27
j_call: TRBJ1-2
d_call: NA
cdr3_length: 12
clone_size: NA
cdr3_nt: TGTGCCAGCAGTTTAAGAGGGGATGGCTACACCTTC
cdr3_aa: CASSLRGDGYTF

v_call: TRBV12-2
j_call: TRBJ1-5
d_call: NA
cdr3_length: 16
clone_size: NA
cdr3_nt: TGTGCAAGTCGTTTCCAACAGGGTCGATGCAATCAGCCCCAGCATTTT
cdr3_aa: CASRFQQGRCNQPQHF

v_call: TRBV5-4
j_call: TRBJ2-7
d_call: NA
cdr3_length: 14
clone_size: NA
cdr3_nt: TGTGCCAGCAGCTTGGAACAGGGCCCCTACGAGCAGTACTTC
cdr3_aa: CASSLEQGPYEQYF

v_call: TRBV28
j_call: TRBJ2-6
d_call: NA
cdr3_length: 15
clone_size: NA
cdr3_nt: TGTGCCAGCAGTTTAGGTTACTCTGGGGCCAACGTCCTGACTTTC
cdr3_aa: CASSLGYSGANVLTF

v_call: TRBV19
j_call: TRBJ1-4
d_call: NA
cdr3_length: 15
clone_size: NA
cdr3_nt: TGTGCCAGTAGTATGGTGGGGGCAACTAATGAAAAACTGTTTTTT
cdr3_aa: CASSMVGATNEKLFF

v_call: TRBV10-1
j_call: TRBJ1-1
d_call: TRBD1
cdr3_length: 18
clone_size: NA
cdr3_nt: TGCGCCAGCACCCTTAGGGCAGGGGGCAGGATGAGGAACACTGAAGCTTTCTTT
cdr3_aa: CASTLRAGGRMRNTEAFF

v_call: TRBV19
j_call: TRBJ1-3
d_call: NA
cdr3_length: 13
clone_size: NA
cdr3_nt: TGTGCCACCCAGACAGATACTGGAAACACCATATATTTT
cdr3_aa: CATQTDTGNTIYF

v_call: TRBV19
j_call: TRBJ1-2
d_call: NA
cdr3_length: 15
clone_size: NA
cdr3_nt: TGTGCCAGTAGTATAAATTGGGGACCCACCTATGGCTACACCTTC
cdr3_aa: CASSINWGPTYGYTF

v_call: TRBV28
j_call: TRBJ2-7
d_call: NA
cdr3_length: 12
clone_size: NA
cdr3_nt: TGTGCCAGCAGTTTGAGAAGTTACGAGCAGTACTTC
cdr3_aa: CASSLRSYEQYF

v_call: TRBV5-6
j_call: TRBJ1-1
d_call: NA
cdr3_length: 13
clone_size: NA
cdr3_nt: TGTGCCAGCAGCCCCGACAGCCTCACTGAAGCTTTCTTT
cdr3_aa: CASSPDSLTEAFF

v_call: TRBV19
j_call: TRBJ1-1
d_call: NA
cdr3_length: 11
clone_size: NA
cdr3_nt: TGTGCCAGTAGCCAAGGGACTGAAGCTTTCTTT
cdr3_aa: CASSQGTEAFF

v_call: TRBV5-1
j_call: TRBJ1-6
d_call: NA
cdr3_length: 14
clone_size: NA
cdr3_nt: TGCGCCAGCAGCTTTCCGGGGACTAATTCACCCCTCCACTTT
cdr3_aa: CASSFPGTNSPLHF

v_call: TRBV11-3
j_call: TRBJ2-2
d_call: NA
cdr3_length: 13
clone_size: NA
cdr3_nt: TGTGCCAGCAGCTTAAGGAGGACCGGGGAGCTGTTTTTT
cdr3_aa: CASSLRRTGELFF

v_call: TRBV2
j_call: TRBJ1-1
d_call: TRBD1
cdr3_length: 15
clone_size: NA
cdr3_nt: TGTGCCAGCAGCGGCAACAGGGGTGGGAACACTGAAGCTTTCTTT
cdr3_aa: CASSGNRGGNTEAFF

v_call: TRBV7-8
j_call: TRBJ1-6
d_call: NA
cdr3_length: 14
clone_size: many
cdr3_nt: TGTGCCAGCAGCTTTCAGCAGAAAGGGTCACCCCTCCACTTT
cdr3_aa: CASSFQQKGSPLHF

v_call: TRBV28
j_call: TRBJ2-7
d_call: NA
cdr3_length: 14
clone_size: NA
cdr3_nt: TGTGCCAGCAGTTTTTGGGGGGCTGGCTACGAGCAGTACTTC
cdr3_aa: CASSFWGAGYEQYF

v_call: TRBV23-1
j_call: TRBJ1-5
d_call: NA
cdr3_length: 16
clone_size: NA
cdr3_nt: TGCGCCAGCAGTCAATCGGATCGGGGGAGCGGTCAGCCCCAGCATTTT
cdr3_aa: CASSQSDRGSGQPQHF

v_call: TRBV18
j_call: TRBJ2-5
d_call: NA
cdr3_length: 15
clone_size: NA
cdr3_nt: TGTGCCAGCTCACCTGCGACACAAATTTGGGAGACCCAGTACTTC
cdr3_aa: CASSPATQIWETQYF